This T cell receptor beta chain came from a study of PD-L1 blockade in urothelial cancer. Overall study: Bladder-origin urothelial cancer in males described about 90% of the 29 patients. Each blood sample yielded a median of around 150,000 T cells. The study, taken as a whole, reports: Expansion of tumor-associated blood clones at 3 weeks was greater in durable-benefit patients.

Germline V gene lookup returns CDR1 SGHTA and CDR2 FQGNSA. Unmatched junction bases numbered 13, after V lost 0 bases and J lost 6 bases. The CDR3 consists of 18 residues. The table came from immunoSEQ multiplex PCR; TCRdb's copy has only in-frame clones and leaves some out. The data hold about 26,000 clones, with roughly 90% observed a single time. For this clone: Its antigen remains unknown.

This material consisted of PBMCs, taken around atezolizumab (anti-PD-L1) treatment. The TCR was taken from a man aged 60 to 75 with urothelial cancer. The chain has TRBV7-2 and TRBJ2-3, with 9 bases matching TRBD2. CDR3 bases: TGTGCCAGCAGCTTAGCGCTTAGGCTAGCGGGAAGACTTGATACGCAGTATTTT. It codes for CASSLALRLAGRLDTQYF.